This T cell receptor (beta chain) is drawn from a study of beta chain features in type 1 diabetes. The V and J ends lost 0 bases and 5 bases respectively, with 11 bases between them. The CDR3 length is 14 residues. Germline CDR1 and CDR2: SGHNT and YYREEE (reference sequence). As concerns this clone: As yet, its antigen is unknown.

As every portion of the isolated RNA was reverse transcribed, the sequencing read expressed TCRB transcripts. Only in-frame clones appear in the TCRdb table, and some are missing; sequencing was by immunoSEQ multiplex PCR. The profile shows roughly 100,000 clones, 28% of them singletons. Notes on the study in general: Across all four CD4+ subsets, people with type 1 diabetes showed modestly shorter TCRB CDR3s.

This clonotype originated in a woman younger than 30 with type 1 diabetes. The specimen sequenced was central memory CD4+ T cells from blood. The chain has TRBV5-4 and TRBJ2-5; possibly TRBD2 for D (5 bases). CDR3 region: CASSLGGIGETQYF. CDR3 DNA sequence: TGTGCCAGCAGCTTGGGAGGGATTGGGGAGACCCAGTACTTC.